The present T cell receptor beta chain was sequenced within a study of HIV-infected patients and healthy controls. Study conclusions and caveats: Compared with untreated HIV+ repertoires, healthy controls showed roughly threefold more distinct CDR3s and higher Shannon diversity. HLA types of the donors remained undetermined.

All unsorted peripheral T cells were captured because whole blood was used without fractionation. This clonotype showed up many times. Its antigen is currently unknown. Reverse transcription used about 510 ng RNA and constant-region primers for alpha and beta. Each of the alpha and beta chains got its own library through chain-specific third strand synthesis with indices. All rearrangements within a chain used one primer pair; cDNA molecules carried barcodes. The library had 12-nucleotide molecular identifiers formed by two random hexamers joined together. MiXCR, applied by TCRdb to the 5' RACE reads, yields one record per CDR3 protein. The sample includes roughly 13,000 distinct CDR3 sequences, about a tenth of them seen just once. The CDR3 contains 16 residues. CDR1 and CDR2 (germline): SGHNT, YYREEE (reference sequence). V was pared by 3 bases and J by 5 bases, with 6 bases of the junction left unmatched.

The sequenced sample consisted of blood. The V call is TRBV5-4, the J call TRBJ2-5; 14 bases align to TRBD2. The TCR originated in an adult in good health. The CDR3 reads CASSSRGTSGSETQYF. CDR3 bases: TGTGCCAGCAGCTCCCGGGGGACTAGCGGGAGTGAGACCCAGTACTTC.